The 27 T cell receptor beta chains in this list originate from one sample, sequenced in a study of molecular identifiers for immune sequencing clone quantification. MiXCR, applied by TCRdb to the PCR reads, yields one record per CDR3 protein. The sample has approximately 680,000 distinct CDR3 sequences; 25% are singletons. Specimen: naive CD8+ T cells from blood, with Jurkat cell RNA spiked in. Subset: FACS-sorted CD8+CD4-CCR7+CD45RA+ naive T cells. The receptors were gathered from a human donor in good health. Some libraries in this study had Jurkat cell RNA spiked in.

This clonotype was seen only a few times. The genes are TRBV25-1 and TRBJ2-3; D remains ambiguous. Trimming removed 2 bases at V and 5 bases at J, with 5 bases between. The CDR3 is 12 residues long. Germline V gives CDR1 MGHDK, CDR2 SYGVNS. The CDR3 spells CASSETEDTQYF. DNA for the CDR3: TGTGCCAGCAGTGAAACAGAAGATACGCAGTATTTT.

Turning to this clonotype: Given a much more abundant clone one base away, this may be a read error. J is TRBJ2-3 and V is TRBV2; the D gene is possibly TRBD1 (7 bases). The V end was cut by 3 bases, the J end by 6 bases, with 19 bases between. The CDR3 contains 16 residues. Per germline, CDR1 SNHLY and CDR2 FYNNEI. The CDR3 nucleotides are TGTGCCAGCAGTGATGCTCAGGGGGGCCTTGGGGATACGCAGTATTTT. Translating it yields CASSDAQGGLGDTQYF.

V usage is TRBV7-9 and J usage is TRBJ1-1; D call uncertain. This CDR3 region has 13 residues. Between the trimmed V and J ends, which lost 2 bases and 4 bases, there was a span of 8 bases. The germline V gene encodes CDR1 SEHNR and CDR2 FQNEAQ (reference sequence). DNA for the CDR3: TGTGCCAGCAGCTTAAAAGGGATCACTGAAGCTTTCTTT. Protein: CASSLKGITEAFF.

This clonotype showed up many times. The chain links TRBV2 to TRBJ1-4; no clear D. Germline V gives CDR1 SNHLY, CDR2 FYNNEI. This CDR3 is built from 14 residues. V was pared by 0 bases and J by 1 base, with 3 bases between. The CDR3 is CASSEAITNEKLFF. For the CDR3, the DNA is TGTGCCAGCAGTGAAGCTATAACTAATGAAAAACTGTTTTTT.

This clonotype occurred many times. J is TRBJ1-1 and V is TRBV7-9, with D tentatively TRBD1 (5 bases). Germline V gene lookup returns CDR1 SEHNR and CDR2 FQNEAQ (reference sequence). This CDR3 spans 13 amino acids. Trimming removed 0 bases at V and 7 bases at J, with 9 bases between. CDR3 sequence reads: CASSLAGDSEAFF. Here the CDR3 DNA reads TGTGCCAGCAGCTTAGCAGGGGATAGTGAAGCTTTCTTT. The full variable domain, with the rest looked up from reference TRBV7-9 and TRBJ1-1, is DTGVSQNPRHKITKRGQNVTFRCDPISEHNRLYWYRQTLGQGPEFLTYFQNEAQLEKSRLLSDRFSAERPKGSFSTLEIQRTEQGDSAMYLCASSLAGDSEAFFGQGTRLTVV.

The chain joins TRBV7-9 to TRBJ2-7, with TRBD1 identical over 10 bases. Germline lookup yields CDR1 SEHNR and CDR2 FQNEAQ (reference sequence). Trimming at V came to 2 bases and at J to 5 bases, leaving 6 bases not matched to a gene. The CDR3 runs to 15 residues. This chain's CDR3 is CASSLSGTGANEQYF. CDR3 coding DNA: TGTGCCAGCAGCTTATCCGGGACAGGGGCCAACGAGCAGTACTTC. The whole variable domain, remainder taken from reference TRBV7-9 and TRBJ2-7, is DTGVSQNPRHKITKRGQNVTFRCDPISEHNRLYWYRQTLGQGPEFLTYFQNEAQLEKSRLLSDRFSAERPKGSFSTLEIQRTEQGDSAMYLCASSLSGTGANEQYFGPGTRLTVT.

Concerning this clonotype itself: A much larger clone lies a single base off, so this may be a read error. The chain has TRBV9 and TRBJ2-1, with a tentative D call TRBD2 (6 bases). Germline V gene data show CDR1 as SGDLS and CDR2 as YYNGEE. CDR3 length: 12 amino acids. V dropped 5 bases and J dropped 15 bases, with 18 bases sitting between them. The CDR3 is CASSPGLLGRFF. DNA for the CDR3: TGTGCCAGCAGTCCGGGACTCCTGGGCCGGTTCTTC.

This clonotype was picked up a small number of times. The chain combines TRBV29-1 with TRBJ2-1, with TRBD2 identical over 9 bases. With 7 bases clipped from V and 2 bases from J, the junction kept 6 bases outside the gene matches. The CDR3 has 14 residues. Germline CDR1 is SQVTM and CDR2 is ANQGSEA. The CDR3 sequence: CSGTSGPAYNEQFF. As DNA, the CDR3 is TGCAGCGGAACTAGCGGGCCAGCCTACAATGAGCAGTTCTTC.

In DNA form, the CDR3 reads TGCAGTGCTAGAGATAGGAACTACAATGAGCAGTTCTTC. Translating gives CSARDRNYNEQFF. This rearrangement joins TRBV20-1 to TRBJ2-1, with D unresolved. This CDR3 spans 13 amino acids. Germline V gene sequence: CDR1 DFQATT, CDR2 SNEGSKA (reference sequence). Trimming shortened V by 0 bases and J by 3 bases, and 6 bases separated the two germline ends.

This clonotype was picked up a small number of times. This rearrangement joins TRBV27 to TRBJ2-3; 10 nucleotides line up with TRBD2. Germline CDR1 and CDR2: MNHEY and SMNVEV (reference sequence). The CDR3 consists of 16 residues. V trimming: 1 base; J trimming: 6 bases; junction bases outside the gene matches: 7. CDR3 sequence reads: CASSLLERGGIDTQYF. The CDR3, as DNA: TGTGCCAGCAGTTTATTAGAGCGGGGGGGCATTGATACGCAGTATTTT.

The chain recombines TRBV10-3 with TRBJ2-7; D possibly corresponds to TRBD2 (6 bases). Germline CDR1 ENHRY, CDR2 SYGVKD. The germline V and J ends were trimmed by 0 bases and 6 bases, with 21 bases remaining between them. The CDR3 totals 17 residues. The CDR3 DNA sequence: TGTGCCATCAGTGAGTCGAGCCCCCTAGCGCTTATCTTCGAGCAGTACTTC. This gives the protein CAISESSPLALIFEQYF.

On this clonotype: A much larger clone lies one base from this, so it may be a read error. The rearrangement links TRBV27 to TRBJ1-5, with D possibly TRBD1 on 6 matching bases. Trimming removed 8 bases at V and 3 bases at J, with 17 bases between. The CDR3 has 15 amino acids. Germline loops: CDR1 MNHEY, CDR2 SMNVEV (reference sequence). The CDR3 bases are TGTGCCAGCCAACGGGGGCCCTCACTCAATCAGCCCCAGCATTTT. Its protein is CASQRGPSLNQPQHF.

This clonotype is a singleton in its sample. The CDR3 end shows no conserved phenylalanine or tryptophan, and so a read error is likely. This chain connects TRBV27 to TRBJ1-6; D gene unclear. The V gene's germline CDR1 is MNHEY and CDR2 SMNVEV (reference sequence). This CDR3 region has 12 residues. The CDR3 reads CASSLQNSLLHL. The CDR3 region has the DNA TGTGCCAGCAGTTTACAGAATTCACTCCTCCACTTA.

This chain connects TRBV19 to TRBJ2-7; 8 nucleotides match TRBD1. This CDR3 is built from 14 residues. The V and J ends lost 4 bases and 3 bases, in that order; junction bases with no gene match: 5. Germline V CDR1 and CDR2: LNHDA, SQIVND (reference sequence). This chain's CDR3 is CASSTTGDVYEQYF. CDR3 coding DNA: TGTGCCAGTAGTACGACAGGGGATGTCTACGAGCAGTACTTC.

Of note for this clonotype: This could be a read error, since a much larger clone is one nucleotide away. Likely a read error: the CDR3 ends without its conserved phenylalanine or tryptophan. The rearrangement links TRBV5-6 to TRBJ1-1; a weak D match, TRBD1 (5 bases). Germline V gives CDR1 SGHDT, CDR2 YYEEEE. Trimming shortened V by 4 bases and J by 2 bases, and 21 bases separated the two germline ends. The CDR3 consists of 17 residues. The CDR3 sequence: CASSQDWGNGVNTEAFL. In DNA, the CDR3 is TGTGCCAGCAGCCAGGATTGGGGCAACGGTGTTAACACTGAAGCTTTCCTT.

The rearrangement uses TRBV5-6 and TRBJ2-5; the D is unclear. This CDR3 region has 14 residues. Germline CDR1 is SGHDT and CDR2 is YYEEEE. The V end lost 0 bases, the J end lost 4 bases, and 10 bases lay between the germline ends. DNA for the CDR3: TGTGCCAGCAGCTTGGGCCTTACCCCAGAGACCCAGTACTTC. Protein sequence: CASSLGLTPETQYF.

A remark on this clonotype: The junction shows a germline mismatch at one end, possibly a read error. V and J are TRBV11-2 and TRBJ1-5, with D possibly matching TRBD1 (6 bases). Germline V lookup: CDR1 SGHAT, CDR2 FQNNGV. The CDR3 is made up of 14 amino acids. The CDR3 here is CARSSDQGFQPQHF. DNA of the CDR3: TGTGCCAGAAGCTCAGATCAGGGGTTTCAGCCCCAGCATTTT.

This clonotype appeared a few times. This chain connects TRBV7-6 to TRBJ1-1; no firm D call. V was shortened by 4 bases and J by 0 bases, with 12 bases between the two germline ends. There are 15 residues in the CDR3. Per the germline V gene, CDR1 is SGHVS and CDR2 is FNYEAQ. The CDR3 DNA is TGTGCCAGCAGCTCCCAACTGGGATTGAACACTGAAGCTTTCTTT. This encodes CASSSQLGLNTEAFF.

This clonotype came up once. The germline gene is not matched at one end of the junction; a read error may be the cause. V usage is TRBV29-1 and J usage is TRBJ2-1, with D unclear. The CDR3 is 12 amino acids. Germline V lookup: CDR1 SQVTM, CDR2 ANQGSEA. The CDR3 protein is CSVLGGTNAQFF. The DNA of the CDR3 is TGCAGCGTTTTGGGCGGAACCAATGCGCAGTTCTTC.

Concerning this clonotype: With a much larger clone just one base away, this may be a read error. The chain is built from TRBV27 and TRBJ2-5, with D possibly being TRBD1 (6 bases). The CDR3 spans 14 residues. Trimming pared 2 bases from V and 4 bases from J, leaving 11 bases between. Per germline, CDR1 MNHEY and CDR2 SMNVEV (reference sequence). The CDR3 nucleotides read TGTGCCAGCAGTTTAGAACAGGGCGTAGAGACCCAGTACTTC. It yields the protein CASSLEQGVETQYF.

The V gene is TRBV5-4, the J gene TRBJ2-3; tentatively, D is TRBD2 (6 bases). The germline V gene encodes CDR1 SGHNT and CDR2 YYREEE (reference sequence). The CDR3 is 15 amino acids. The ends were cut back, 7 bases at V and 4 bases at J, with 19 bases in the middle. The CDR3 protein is CASAYGGGPPDTQYF. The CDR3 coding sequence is TGTGCCAGCGCCTACGGGGGAGGCCCCCCAGATACGCAGTATTTT.

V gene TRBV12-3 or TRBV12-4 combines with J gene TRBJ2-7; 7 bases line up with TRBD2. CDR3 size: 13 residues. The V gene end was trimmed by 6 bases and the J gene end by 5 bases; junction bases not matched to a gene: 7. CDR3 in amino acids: CASSPSGAHEQYF. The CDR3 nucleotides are TGTGCCAGCAGCCCAAGCGGGGCCCACGAGCAGTACTTC.

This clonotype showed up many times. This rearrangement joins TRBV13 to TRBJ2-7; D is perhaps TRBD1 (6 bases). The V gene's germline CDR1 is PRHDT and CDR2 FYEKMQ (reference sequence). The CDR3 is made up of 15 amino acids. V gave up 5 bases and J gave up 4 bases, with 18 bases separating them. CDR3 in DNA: TGTGCCAGCAGCCCCCGGACAGAGAGAGAGTACGAGCAGTACTTC. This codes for CASSPRTEREYEQYF.

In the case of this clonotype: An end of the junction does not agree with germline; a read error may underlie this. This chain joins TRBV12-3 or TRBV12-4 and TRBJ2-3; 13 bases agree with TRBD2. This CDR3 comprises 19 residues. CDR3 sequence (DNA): TGTGCCAGCAGTCTAGCTACTAGCGGGGGGGTCCAAAGCACAGATACGCAGTATTTT. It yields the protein CASSLATSGGVQSTDTQYF.

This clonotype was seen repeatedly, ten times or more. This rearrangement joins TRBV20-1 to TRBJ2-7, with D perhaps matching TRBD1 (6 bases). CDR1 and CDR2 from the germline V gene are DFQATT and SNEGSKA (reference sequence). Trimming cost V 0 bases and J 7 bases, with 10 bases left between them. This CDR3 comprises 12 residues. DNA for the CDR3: TGCAGTGCTAGAGATCTGGGGGCAGAGCAGTACTTC. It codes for CSARDLGAEQYF.

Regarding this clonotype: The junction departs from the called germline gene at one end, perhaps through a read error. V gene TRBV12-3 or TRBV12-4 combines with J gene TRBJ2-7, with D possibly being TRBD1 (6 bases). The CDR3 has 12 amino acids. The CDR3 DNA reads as TGTGCCAGCAGTCCTACAGGGCACGAGCGGTACTTC. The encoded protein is CASSPTGHERYF.

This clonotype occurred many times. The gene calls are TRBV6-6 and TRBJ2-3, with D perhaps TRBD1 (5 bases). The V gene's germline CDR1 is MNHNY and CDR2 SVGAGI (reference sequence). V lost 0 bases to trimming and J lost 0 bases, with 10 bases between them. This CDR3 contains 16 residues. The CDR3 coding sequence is TGTGCCAGCAGTTACTCGTGGACACCTAGCACAGATACGCAGTATTTT. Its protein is CASSYSWTPSTDTQYF.